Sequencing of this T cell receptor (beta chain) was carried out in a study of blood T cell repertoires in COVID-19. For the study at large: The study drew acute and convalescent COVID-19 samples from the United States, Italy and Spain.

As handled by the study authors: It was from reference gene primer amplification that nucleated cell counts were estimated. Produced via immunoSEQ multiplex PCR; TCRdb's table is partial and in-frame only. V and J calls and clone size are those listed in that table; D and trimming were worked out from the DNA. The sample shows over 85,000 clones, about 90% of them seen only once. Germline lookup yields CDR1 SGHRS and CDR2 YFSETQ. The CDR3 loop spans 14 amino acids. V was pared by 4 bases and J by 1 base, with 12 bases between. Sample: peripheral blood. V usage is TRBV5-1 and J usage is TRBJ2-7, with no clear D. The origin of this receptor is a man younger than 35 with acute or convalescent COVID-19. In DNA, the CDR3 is TGCGCCAGCAGCCGCGCCCAAGAATCCTACGAGCAGTACTTC. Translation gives CASSRAQESYEQYF.